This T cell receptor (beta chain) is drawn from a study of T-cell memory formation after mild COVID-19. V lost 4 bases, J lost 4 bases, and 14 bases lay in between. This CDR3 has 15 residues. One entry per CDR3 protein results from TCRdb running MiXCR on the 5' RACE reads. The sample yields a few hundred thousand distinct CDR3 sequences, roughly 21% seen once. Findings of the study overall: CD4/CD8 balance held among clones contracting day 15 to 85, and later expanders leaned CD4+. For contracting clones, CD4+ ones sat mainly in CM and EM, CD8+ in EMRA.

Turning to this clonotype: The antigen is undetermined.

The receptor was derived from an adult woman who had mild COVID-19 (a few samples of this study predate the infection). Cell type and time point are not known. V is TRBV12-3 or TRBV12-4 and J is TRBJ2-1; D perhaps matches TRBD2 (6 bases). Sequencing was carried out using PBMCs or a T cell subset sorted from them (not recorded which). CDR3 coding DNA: TGTGCCAGCAGTTGGGGAGGTAGGTCGTACAATGAGCAGTTCTTC. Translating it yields CASSWGGRSYNEQFF.